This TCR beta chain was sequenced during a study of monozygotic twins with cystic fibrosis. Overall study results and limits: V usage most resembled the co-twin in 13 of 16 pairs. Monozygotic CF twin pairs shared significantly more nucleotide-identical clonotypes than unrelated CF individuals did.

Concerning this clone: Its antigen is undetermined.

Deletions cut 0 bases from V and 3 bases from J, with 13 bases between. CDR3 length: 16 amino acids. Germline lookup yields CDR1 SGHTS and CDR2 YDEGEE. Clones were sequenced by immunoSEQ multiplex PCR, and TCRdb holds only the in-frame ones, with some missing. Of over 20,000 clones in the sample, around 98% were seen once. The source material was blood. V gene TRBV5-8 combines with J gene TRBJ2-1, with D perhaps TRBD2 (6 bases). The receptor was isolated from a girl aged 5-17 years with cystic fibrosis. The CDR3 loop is CASSLALTAGYNEQFF. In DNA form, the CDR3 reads TGTGCCAGCAGCTTGGCCCTGACAGCGGGCTACAATGAGCAGTTCTTC.